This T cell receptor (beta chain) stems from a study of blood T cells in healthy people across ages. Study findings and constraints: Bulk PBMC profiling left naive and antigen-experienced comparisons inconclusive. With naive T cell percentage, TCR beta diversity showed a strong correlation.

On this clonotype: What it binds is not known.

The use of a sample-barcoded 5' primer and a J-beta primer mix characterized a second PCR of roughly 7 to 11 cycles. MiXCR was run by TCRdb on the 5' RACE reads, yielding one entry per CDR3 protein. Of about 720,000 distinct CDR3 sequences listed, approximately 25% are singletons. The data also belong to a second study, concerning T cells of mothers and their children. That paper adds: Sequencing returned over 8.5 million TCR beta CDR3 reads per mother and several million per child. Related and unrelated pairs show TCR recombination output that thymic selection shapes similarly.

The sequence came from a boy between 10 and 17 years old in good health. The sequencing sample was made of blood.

CDR3 residues: CASSRTGGRGYTF. For the CDR3, the DNA is TGTGCCAGCAGTCGGACAGGGGGACGGGGCTACACCTTC. This chain links TRBV6-5 with TRBJ1-2; 10 nucleotides match TRBD1. From germline, CDR1 is MNHEY and CDR2 SVGAGI. The V gene end was trimmed by 5 bases and the J gene end by 8 bases; junction bases not matched to a gene: 5. The CDR3 has 13 residues.